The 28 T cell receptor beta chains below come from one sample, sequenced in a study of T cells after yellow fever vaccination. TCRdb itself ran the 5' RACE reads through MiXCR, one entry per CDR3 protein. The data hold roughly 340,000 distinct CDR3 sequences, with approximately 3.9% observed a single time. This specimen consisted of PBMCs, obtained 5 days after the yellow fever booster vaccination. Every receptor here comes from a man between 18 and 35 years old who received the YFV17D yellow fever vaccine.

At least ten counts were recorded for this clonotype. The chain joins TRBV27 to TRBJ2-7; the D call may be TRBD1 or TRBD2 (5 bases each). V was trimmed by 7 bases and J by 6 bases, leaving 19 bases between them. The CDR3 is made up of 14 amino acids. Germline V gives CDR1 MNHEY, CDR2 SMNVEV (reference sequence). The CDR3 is CASMLQLGASEQYF. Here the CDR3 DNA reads TGTGCCAGCATGCTACAACTAGGGGCCAGCGAGCAGTACTTC.

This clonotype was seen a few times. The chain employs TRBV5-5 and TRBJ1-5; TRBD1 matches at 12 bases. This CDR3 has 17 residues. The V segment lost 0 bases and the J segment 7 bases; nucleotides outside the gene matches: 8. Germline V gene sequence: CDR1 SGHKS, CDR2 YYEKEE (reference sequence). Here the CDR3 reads CASSLEGDRGLGQPQHF. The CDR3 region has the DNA TGTGCCAGCAGCTTGGAGGGGGACAGGGGGCTTGGACAGCCCCAGCATTTT.

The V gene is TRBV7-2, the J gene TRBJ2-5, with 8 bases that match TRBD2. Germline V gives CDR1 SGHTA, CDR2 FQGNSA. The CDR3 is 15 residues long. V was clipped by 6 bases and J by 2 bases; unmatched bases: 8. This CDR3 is CASRRRGGNQETQYF. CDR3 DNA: TGTGCCAGCAGACGCCGCGGGGGGAATCAAGAGACCCAGTACTTC.

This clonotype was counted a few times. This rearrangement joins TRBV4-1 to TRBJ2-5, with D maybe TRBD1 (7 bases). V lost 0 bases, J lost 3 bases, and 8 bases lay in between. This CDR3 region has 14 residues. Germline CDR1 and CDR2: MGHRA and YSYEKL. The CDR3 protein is CASSQDRGEETQYF. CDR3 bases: TGCGCCAGCAGCCAAGACAGGGGGGAAGAGACCCAGTACTTC.

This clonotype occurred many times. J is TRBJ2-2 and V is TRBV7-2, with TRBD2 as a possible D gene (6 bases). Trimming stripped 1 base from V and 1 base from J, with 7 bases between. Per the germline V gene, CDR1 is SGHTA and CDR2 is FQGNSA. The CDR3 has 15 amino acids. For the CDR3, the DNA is TGTGCCAGCAGCTTAGACGGGGGGAACACCGGGGAGCTGTTTTTT. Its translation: CASSLDGGNTGELFF.

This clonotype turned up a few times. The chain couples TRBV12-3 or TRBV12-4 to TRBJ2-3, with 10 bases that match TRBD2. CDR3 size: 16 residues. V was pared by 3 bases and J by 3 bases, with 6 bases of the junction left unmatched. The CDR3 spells CASSFDTSGATDTQYF. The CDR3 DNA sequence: TGTGCCAGCAGTTTCGATACTAGCGGGGCTACAGATACGCAGTATTTT.

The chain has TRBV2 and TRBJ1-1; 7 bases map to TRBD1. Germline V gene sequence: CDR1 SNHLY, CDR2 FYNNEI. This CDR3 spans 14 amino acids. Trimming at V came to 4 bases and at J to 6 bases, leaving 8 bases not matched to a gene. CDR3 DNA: TGTGCCAGCAGTGTGGGTGGCGGACAGGCTGAAGCTTTCTTT. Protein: CASSVGGGQAEAFF. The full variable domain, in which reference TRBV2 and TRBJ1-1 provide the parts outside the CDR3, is EPEVTQTPSHQVTQMGQEVILRCVPISNHLYFYWYRQILGQKVEFLVSFYNNEISEKSEIFDDQFSVERPDGSNFTLKIRSTKLEDSAMYFCASSVGGGQAEAFFGQGTRLTVV.

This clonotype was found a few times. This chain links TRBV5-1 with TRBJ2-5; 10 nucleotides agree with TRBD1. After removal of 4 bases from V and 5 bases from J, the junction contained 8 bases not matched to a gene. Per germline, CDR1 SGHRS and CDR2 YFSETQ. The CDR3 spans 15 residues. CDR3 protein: CASSRTTGGQETQYF. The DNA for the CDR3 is TGCGCCAGCAGCCGTACGACAGGGGGCCAGGAGACCCAGTACTTC. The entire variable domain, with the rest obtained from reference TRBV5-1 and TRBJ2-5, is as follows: KAGVTQTPRYLIKTRGQQVTLSCSPISGHRSVSWYQQTPGQGLQFLFEYFSETQRNKGNFPGRFSGRQFSNSRSEMNVSTLELGDSALYLCASSRTTGGQETQYFGPGTRLLVL.

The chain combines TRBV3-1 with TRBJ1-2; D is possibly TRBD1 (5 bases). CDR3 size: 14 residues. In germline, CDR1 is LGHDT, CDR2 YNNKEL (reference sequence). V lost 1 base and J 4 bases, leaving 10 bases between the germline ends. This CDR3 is CASSQGSGGYGYTF. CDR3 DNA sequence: TGTGCCAGCAGCCAAGGGTCGGGGGGCTATGGCTACACCTTC.

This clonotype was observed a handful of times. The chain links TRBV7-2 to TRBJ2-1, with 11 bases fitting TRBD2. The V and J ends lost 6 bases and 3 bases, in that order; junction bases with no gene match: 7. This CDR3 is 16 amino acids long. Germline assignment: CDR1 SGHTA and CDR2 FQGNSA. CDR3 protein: CASSFSGGAVYNEQFF. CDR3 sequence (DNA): TGTGCCAGCAGTTTTAGCGGGGGGGCGGTCTACAATGAGCAGTTCTTC.

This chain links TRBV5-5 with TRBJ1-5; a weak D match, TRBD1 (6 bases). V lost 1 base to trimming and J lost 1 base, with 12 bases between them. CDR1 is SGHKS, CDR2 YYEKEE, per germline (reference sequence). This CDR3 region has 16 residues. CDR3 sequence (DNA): TGTGCCAGCAGCTTGAGGGGCAGGGGAAGCAATCAGCCCCAGCATTTT. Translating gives CASSLRGRGSNQPQHF.

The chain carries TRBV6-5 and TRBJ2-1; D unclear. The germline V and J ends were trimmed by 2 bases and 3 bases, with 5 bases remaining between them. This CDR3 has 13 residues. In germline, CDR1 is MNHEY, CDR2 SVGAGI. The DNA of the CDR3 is TGTGCCAGCAGTTACAGTTACTACAATGAGCAGTTCTTC. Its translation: CASSYSYYNEQFF.

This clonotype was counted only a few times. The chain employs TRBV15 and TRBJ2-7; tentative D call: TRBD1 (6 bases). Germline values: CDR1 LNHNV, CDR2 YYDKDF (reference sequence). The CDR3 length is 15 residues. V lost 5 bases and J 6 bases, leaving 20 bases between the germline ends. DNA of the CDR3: TGTGCCACCAGCTACCGAGGGGGATTGTATTCCGAGCAGTACTTC. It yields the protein CATSYRGGLYSEQYF.

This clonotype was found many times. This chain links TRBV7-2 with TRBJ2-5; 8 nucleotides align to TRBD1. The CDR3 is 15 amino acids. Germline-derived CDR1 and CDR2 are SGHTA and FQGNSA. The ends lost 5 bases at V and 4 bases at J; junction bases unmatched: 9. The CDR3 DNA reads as TGTGCCAGCAGCGCCCGGACAGGGCGGGCAGAGACCCAGTACTTC. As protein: CASSARTGRAETQYF.

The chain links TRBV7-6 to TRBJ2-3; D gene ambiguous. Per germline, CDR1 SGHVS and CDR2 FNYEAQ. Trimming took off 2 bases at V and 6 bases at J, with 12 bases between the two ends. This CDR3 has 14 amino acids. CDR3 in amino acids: CASSLNYGSDTQYF. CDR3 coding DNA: TGTGCCAGCAGCTTAAATTACGGGTCGGATACGCAGTATTTT.

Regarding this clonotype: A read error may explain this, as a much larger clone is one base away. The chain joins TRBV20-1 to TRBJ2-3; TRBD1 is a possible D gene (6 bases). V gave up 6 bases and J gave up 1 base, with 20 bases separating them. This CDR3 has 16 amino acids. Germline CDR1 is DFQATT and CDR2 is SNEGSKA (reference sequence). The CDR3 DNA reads TGCAGTGCCATGGGGGCTAGTCGTGGCGGCACAGATACGCAGTATTTT. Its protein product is CSAMGASRGGTDTQYF.

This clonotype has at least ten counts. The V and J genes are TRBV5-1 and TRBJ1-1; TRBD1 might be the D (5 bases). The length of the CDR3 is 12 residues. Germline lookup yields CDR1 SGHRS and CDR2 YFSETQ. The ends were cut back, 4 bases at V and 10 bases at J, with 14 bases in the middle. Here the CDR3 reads CASSDPGKAAFF. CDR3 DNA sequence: TGCGCCAGCAGCGATCCAGGGAAGGCAGCTTTCTTT.

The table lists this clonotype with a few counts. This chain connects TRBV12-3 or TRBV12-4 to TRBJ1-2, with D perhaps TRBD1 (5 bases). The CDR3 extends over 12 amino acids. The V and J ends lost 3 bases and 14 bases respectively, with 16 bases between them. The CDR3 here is CASSFGARDSTF. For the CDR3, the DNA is TGTGCCAGCAGTTTTGGGGCCCGGGATAGTACCTTC.

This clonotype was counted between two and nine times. The DNA for the CDR3 is TGTGCCAGCAGTGAAATCCGGGGGGCGGACACCGGGGAGCTGTTTTTT. As protein: CASSEIRGADTGELFF. This chain uses TRBV6-1 with TRBJ2-2; tentative D call: TRBD2 (7 bases). CDR1 and CDR2 (germline): MNHNS, SASEGT. Trimming took off 2 bases at V and 3 bases at J, with 13 bases between the two ends. This CDR3 spans 16 amino acids.

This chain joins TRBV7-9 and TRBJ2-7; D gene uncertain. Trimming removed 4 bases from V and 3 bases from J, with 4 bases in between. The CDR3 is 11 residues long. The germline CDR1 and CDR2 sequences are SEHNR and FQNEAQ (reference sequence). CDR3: CASSSNYEQYF. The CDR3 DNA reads TGTGCCAGCAGCTCGAACTACGAGCAGTACTTC.

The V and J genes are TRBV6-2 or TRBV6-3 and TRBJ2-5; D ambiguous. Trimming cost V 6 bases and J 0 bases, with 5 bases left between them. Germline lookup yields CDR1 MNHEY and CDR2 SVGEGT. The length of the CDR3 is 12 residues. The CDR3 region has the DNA TGTGCCAGCAGGGTTTACCAAGAGACCCAGTACTTC. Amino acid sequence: CASRVYQETQYF.

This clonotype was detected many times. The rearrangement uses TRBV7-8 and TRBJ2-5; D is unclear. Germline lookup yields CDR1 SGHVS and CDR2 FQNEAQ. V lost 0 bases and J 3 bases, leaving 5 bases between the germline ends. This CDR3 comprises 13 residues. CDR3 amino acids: CASSLAPKETQYF. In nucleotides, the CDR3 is TGTGCCAGCAGCTTAGCTCCAAAAGAGACCCAGTACTTC. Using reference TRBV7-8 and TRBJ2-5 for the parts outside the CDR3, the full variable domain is GAGVSQSPRYKVAKRGQDVALRCDPISGHVSLFWYQQALGQGPEFLTYFQNEAQLDKSGLPSDRFFAERPEGSVSTLKIQRTQQEDSAVYLCASSLAPKETQYFGPGTRLLVL.

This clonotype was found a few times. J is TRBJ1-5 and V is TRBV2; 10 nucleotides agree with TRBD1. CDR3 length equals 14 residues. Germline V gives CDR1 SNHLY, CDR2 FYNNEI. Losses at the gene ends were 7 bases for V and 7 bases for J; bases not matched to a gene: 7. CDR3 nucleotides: TGTGCCAGCACCCGAGGGGGACAGGGGCAGCCCCAGCATTTT. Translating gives CASTRGGQGQPQHF.

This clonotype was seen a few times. The CDR3 nucleotides read TGTGCCTGGAGTGTGTGGGGGCATGTGAAACAGCCCCAGCATTTT. Its protein product is CAWSVWGHVKQPQHF. The J gene is TRBJ1-5, the V gene TRBV30; D is possibly TRBD1 (6 bases). The CDR3 extends over 15 amino acids. Germline V gives CDR1 GTSNPN, CDR2 SVGIG (reference sequence). V lost 0 bases to trimming and J lost 7 bases, with 16 bases between them.

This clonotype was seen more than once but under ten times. CDR3 bases: TGTGCCCCCGGGACAGGGGACGAACCCTATAGCAATCAGCCCCAGCATTTT. This sequence encodes CAPGTGDEPYSNQPQHF. This chain joins TRBV24-1 and TRBJ1-5, with TRBD1 matching 10 bases. The CDR3 runs 17 residues. J gave up 0 bases and V 12 bases, and 13 bases lay outside the gene matches. CDR1 is KGHDR and CDR2 is SFDVKD in the germline V gene.

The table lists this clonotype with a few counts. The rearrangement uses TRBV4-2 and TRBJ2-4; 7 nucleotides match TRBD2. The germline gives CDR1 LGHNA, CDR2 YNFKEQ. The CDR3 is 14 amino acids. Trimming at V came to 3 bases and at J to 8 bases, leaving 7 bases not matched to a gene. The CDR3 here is CASSQGLGGDIQYF. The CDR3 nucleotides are TGTGCCAGCAGCCAGGGCCTTGGGGGGGACATTCAGTACTTC.

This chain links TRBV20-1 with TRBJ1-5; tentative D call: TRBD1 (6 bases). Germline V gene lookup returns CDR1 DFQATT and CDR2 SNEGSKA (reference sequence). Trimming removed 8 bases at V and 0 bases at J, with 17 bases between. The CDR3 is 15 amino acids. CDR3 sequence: CSCQVGADSNQPQHF. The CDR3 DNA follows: TGCAGTTGCCAAGTGGGGGCGGATAGCAATCAGCCCCAGCATTTT.

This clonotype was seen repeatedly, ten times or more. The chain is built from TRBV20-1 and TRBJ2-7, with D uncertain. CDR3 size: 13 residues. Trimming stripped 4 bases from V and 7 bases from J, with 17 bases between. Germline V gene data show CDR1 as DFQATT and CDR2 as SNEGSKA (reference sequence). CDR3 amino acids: CSATRTSYSEQYF. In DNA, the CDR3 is TGCAGTGCTACTCGGACCTCCTATTCAGAGCAGTACTTC.